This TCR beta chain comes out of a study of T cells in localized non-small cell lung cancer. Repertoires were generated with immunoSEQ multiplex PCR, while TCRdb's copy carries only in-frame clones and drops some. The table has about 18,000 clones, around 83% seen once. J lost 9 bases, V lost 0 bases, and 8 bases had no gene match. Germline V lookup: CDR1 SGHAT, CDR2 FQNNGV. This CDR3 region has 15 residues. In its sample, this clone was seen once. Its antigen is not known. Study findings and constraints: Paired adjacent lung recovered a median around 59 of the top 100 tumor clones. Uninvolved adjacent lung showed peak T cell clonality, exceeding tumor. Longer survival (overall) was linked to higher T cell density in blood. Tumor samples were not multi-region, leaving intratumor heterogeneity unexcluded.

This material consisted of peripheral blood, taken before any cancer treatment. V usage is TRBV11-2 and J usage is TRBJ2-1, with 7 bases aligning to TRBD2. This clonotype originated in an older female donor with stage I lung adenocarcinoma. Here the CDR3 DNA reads TGTGCCAGCAGCTTAGAGGGGACTAATGAGCGTGAGCAGTTCTTC. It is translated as CASSLEGTNEREQFF.